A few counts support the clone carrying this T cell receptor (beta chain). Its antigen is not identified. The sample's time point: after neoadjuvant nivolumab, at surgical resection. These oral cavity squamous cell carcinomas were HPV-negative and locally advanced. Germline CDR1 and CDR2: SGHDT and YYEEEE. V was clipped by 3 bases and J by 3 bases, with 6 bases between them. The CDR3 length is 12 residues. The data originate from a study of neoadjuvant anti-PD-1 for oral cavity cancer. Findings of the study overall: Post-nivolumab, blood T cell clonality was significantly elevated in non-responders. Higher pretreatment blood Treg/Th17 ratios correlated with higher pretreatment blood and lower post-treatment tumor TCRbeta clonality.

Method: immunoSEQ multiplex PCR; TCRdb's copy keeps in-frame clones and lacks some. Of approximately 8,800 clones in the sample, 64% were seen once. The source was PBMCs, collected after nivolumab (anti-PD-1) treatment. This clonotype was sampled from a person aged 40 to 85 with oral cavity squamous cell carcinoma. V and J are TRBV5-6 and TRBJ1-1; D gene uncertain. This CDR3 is CASSSSYTEAFF. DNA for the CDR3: TGTGCCAGCAGCTCCTCGTACACTGAAGCTTTCTTT.